A single sample gave rise to the 31 T cell receptor beta chains below, sequenced in a study of siplizumab effects on memory and regulatory T cells. Produced via immunoSEQ multiplex PCR; TCRdb's table is partial and in-frame only. The sample consists of around 110,000 clones, around 94% of them appearing once. Specimen: non-Treg CD4+ T cells sorted from blood. All receptors come from a human donor in good health.

This rearrangement joins TRBV6-1 to TRBJ1-2, with TRBD1 matching 9 bases. Germline values: CDR1 MNHNS, CDR2 SASEGT. The V gene end was trimmed by 10 bases and the J gene end by 0 bases; junction bases not matched to a gene: 9. The CDR3 consists of 15 residues. The CDR3 sequence is CATQQGAPPNYGYTF. DNA for the CDR3: TGTGCCACCCAACAGGGGGCTCCACCTAACTATGGCTACACCTTC.

The V and J genes are TRBV5-1 and TRBJ2-7, with a weak D call TRBD2 (5 bases). Germline assignment: CDR1 SGHRS and CDR2 YFSETQ. V was cut by 0 bases and J by 4 bases, with 5 bases left in between. The CDR3 has 12 residues. The CDR3 loop reads CASSLGRYEQYF. The CDR3 DNA reads as TGCGCCAGCAGCTTGGGGAGGTACGAGCAGTACTTC.

The V gene is TRBV27, the J gene TRBJ1-2, with D hard to call. Germline-derived CDR1 and CDR2 are MNHEY and SMNVEV (reference sequence). The germline V and J ends were trimmed by 4 bases and 8 bases, with 17 bases remaining between them. The length of the CDR3 is 14 residues. CDR3 protein: CASSSPRTGFGYTF. CDR3 sequence (DNA): TGTGCCAGCAGTTCCCCCCGCACCGGATTCGGCTACACCTTC.

J is TRBJ2-7 and V is TRBV6-1; TRBD2 agrees at 8 bases. Trimming cost V 8 bases and J 0 bases; bases outside gene matches: 3. CDR3 length equals 13 residues. Germline V gives CDR1 MNHNS, CDR2 SASEGT. The CDR3 DNA reads TGTGCCAGCGGCGGGGGGCCCTCCTACGAGCAGTACTTC. Residues: CASGGGPSYEQYF.

V is TRBV5-4 and J is TRBJ2-3, with 11 nucleotides matching TRBD2. The V and J ends lost 4 bases and 3 bases, in that order; junction bases with no gene match: 7. Germline CDR1 is SGHNT and CDR2 is YYREEE (reference sequence). The CDR3 contains 16 residues. The CDR3 coding sequence is TGTGCCAGCAGCGAAGGACTAGCGGGCCTAACAGATACGCAGTATTTT. It yields the protein CASSEGLAGLTDTQYF.

In this sample, this clone turned up once. The rearrangement joins TRBV11-2 to TRBJ2-5; D is unresolved. With 5 bases removed from V and 3 bases from J, the gap between germline ends came to 19 bases. This CDR3 contains 16 residues. CDR1 and CDR2 (germline): SGHAT, FQNNGV. CDR3 in amino acids: CASSRRADRSEETQYF. Written as DNA, the CDR3 is TGTGCCAGCAGCCGAAGGGCGGATCGCAGCGAAGAGACCCAGTACTTC.

The chain is built from TRBV12-5 and TRBJ1-2; no definite D call. Germline values: CDR1 LGHNT, CDR2 FRNRAP. The CDR3 runs 13 residues. The germline V and J ends were trimmed by 5 bases and 3 bases, with 10 bases remaining between them. This chain's CDR3 is CASGSNTDYGYTF. DNA for the CDR3: TGTGCTAGTGGTAGCAACACCGACTATGGCTACACCTTC.

The J gene is TRBJ1-1, the V gene TRBV10-2, with D possibly TRBD1 on 5 matching bases. Germline V CDR1 and CDR2: WSHSY, SAAADI. This CDR3 contains 14 residues. The germline V and J ends were trimmed by 7 bases and 6 bases, with 18 bases remaining between them. The CDR3: CASTYLTGGAEAFF. The CDR3 nucleotides read TGCGCCAGCACATACCTCACAGGTGGGGCTGAAGCTTTCTTT.

The chain uses TRBV7-6 and TRBJ2-5, with D unresolved. CDR3 length equals 14 residues. Trimming shortened V by 4 bases and J by 5 bases, and 14 bases separated the two germline ends. Per germline, CDR1 SGHVS and CDR2 FNYEAQ. CDR3 coding DNA: TGTGCCAGCAGCTCCCGGGTTTTAGGGGAGACCCAGTACTTC. Residues: CASSSRVLGETQYF.

The chain links TRBV29-1 to TRBJ1-3; no firm D call. Deletions cut 2 bases from V and 0 bases from J, with 8 bases between. The germline CDR1 and CDR2 sequences are SQVTM and ANQGSEA. The CDR3 contains 14 residues. CDR3 protein: CSVEQLTSGNTIYF. In DNA form, the CDR3 reads TGCAGCGTTGAACAACTGACCTCTGGAAACACCATATATTTT.

This clone has a handful of counts. The CDR3 here is CASARYTEAFF. The CDR3 nucleotides read TGTGCCAGCGCAAGATACACTGAAGCTTTCTTT. This chain links TRBV2 with TRBJ1-1, with D unclear. The CDR3 is 11 residues long. Trimming stripped 8 bases from V and 3 bases from J, with 7 bases between. Germline lookup yields CDR1 SNHLY and CDR2 FYNNEI.

This rearrangement joins TRBV6-4 to TRBJ1-5; 7 nucleotides match TRBD1. V was clipped by 7 bases and J by 5 bases; unmatched bases: 14. The germline V gene has CDR1 MRHNA and CDR2 SNTAGT. The CDR3 extends over 16 amino acids. The CDR3 nucleotides are TGTGCCAGCACCACCAAGTGGAGGGGGCCTGATCAGCCCCAGCATTTT. It specifies CASTTKWRGPDQPQHF.

J is TRBJ1-1 and V is TRBV5-6, with 7 nucleotides matching TRBD1. The CDR3 totals 15 residues. V shed 4 bases, J shed 0 bases, and the junction held 6 bases outside the gene matches. Per the germline V gene, CDR1 is SGHDT and CDR2 is YYEEEE. CDR3 DNA sequence: TGTGCCAGCAGCCCCCGGCAGGGGGTGAACACTGAAGCTTTCTTT. This sequence encodes CASSPRQGVNTEAFF. Complete variable domain (other parts from reference TRBV5-6 and TRBJ1-1): DAGVTQSPTHLIKTRGQQVTLRCSPKSGHDTVSWYQQALGQGPQFIFQYYEEEERQRGNFPDRFSGHQFPNYSSELNVNALLLGDSALYLCASSPRQGVNTEAFFGQGTRLTVV.

The V call is TRBV19, the J call TRBJ2-1; 10 positions agree with TRBD2. This CDR3 spans 15 amino acids. The germline V gene encodes CDR1 LNHDA and CDR2 SQIVND (reference sequence). After removal of 5 bases from V and 7 bases from J, the junction contained 8 bases not matched to a gene. The chain's CDR3 is CASSDPGTSVNEQFF. The DNA for the CDR3 is TGTGCCAGTAGTGACCCCGGGACTAGCGTGAATGAGCAGTTCTTC.

The chain links TRBV28 to TRBJ2-7, with 7 bases that match TRBD1. The CDR3 is made up of 12 amino acids. J was trimmed by 8 bases and V by 6 bases; bases with no gene match: 7. CDR1 MDHEN and CDR2 SYDVKM come from the germline V gene. CDR3 amino acids: CASRSTGLKQYF. The CDR3 coding sequence is TGTGCCAGCAGGTCGACAGGGCTTAAGCAGTACTTC.

This sequence joins TRBV27 and TRBJ2-7, with D perhaps TRBD1 or TRBD2 (5 bases each). CDR1 is MNHEY, CDR2 SMNVEV, per germline (reference sequence). CDR3 length: 13 residues. The germline V and J ends were trimmed by 4 bases and 4 bases, with 11 bases remaining between them. CDR3: CASSSGWGYEQYF. The CDR3 DNA reads TGTGCCAGCAGTTCCGGTTGGGGGTACGAGCAGTACTTC.

The chain combines TRBV4-1 with TRBJ1-2; TRBD1 aligns across 10 bases. The germline CDR1 and CDR2 sequences are MGHRA and YSYEKL. The CDR3 runs 16 residues. Losses at the gene ends were 1 base for V and 5 bases for J; bases not matched to a gene: 7. The CDR3 coding sequence is TGCGCCAGCAGCCAAGGAGGGGACAGGGGAAGGTATGGCTACACCTTC. Amino acids: CASSQGGDRGRYGYTF.

The rearrangement uses TRBV29-1 and TRBJ1-2; 10 bases line up with TRBD1. Germline values: CDR1 SQVTM, CDR2 ANQGSEA. CDR3 length: 13 residues. The V and J ends lost 7 bases and 8 bases, in that order; junction bases with no gene match: 10. DNA for the CDR3: TGCAGCGGGAAGACAGGGGGCGGGGGGGGCTACACCTTC. It specifies CSGKTGGGGGYTF.

This clone occurred once. The chain joins TRBV7-6 to TRBJ2-2, with 10 positions matching TRBD2. V shed 3 bases and J 6 bases; nucleotides not matched to a gene: 1. The germline V gene encodes CDR1 SGHVS and CDR2 FNYEAQ. This CDR3 is built from 14 residues. Here the CDR3 DNA reads TGTGCCAGCAGCTTCGGGACTAGCGCCGGGGAGCTGTTTTTT. It specifies CASSFGTSAGELFF.

The DNA of the CDR3 is TGTGCCAGCTCACCCCAGGGTTTCTATGGCTACACCTTC. This gives the protein CASSPQGFYGYTF. This chain uses TRBV18 with TRBJ1-2; possibly TRBD1 for D (5 bases). V lost 3 bases to trimming and J lost 4 bases, with 9 bases between them. CDR1 and CDR2 (germline): KGHSH, LQKENI. The CDR3 spans 13 residues.

The chain is built from TRBV2 and TRBJ2-7, with TRBD1 identical over 7 bases. CDR1 is SNHLY, CDR2 FYNNEI, per germline. The V segment lost 7 bases and the J segment 4 bases; nucleotides outside the gene matches: 7. The CDR3 consists of 13 residues. Written as DNA, the CDR3 is TGTGCCAGCAAGGGACAGACGCCTTACGAGCAGTACTTC. Translation gives CASKGQTPYEQYF.

Comment on this clone: Because it lacks the conserved phenylalanine or tryptophan at the end, this CDR3 is likely a read error. The CDR3, as DNA: TGCGCCAGCGGCCCGGGACAAACCTACGAGCAGTACCTC. Its protein product is CASGPGQTYEQYL. The chain uses TRBV10-1 and TRBJ2-7, with D perhaps TRBD1 (6 bases). There are 13 residues in the CDR3. V dropped 8 bases and J dropped 2 bases, with 13 bases sitting between them. Germline CDR1 and CDR2: WNHNN and SYGVQD (reference sequence).

The chain employs TRBV18 and TRBJ2-7; 8 nucleotides align to TRBD1. In germline, CDR1 is KGHSH, CDR2 LQKENI. The CDR3 runs 15 residues. V was clipped by 3 bases and J by 3 bases; unmatched bases: 7. For the CDR3, the DNA is TGTGCCAGCTCACCTCCGGGACAGGTGAACTACGAGCAGTACTTC. Translating it yields CASSPPGQVNYEQYF.

CDR3 in DNA: TGTGCCAGCAGCCCGCGGACAGGGCGGCAAGAGACCCAGTACTTC. Translated: CASSPRTGRQETQYF. The chain combines TRBV11-1 with TRBJ2-5; 8 bases fit TRBD1. This CDR3 has 15 residues. The germline gives CDR1 SGHAT, CDR2 FQDESV (reference sequence). V shed 5 bases and J 2 bases; nucleotides not matched to a gene: 7.

This chain uses TRBV5-4 with TRBJ2-3; D call uncertain. Per germline, CDR1 SGHNT and CDR2 YYREEE (reference sequence). The CDR3 length is 14 residues. Trimming cost V 0 bases and J 0 bases, with 5 bases left between them. The DNA for the CDR3 is TGTGCCAGCAGCTTGGCCGGGAGCACAGATACGCAGTATTTT. Protein: CASSLAGSTDTQYF.

V gene TRBV19 combines with J gene TRBJ2-2; weak D call: TRBD1 (6 bases). The germline V and J ends were trimmed by 7 bases and 2 bases, with 17 bases remaining between them. Germline CDR1 and CDR2: LNHDA and SQIVND (reference sequence). The length of the CDR3 is 16 residues. The CDR3 region has the DNA TGTGCCAGTACCCCAAGGGGGACAAAAAACACCGGGGAGCTGTTTTTT. It codes for CASTPRGTKNTGELFF.

This clone was seen only a few times. The chain recombines TRBV6-5 with TRBJ1-2; D may be TRBD1 (6 bases). CDR1 MNHEY and CDR2 SVGAGI come from the germline V gene. The CDR3 is made up of 15 amino acids. V gave up 0 bases and J gave up 3 bases, with 11 bases separating them. The CDR3 loop reads CASSYSYGGDYGYTF. The CDR3 DNA follows: TGTGCCAGCAGTTACTCGTACGGGGGCGACTATGGCTACACCTTC.

The rearrangement joins TRBV5-6 to TRBJ2-3; 7 bases agree with TRBD1. Germline-derived CDR1 and CDR2 are SGHDT and YYEEEE. The CDR3 totals 16 residues. The V and J ends lost 0 bases and 5 bases, in that order; junction bases with no gene match: 9. As DNA, the CDR3 is TGTGCCAGCAGCTTGGGAGGGGGCCAAGTCGGAGATACGCAGTATTTT. Protein: CASSLGGGQVGDTQYF.

The V and J genes are TRBV18 and TRBJ2-2, with D possibly matching TRBD1 (5 bases). Germline V gene sequence: CDR1 KGHSH, CDR2 LQKENI. Trimming pared 7 bases from V and 1 base from J, leaving 16 bases between. This CDR3 has 16 residues. CDR3 residues: CASFPRLDKNTGELFF. Written as DNA, the CDR3 is TGTGCCAGCTTCCCGCGCCTGGACAAGAACACCGGGGAGCTGTTTTTT.

A few counts support this clone. Other nucleotide sequences in the sample specify the same CDR3. DNA of the CDR3: TGTGCCAGCAGCCCCGGGGGGAGTTACAATGAGCAGTTCTTC. It translates to CASSPGGSYNEQFF. The gene calls are TRBV11-3 and TRBJ2-1, with TRBD2 matching 7 bases. Unmatched junction bases numbered 5, after V lost 5 bases and J lost 4 bases. Germline V lookup: CDR1 SGHNT, CDR2 YENEEA. CDR3 length equals 14 residues.

The genes are TRBV4-2 and TRBJ1-2; 10 bases align to TRBD1. After removal of 5 bases from V and 1 base from J, the junction contained 7 bases not matched to a gene. The V gene's germline CDR1 is LGHNA and CDR2 YNFKEQ. The CDR3 extends over 16 amino acids. Written as DNA, the CDR3 is TGTGCCAGCAGCGTCCGGGACAGGGGACATAACTATGGCTACACCTTC. Encoded protein: CASSVRDRGHNYGYTF.